This entry describes one TCR beta chain. The junction and the germline gene differ at one end; a read error may be behind it. These data are taken from a study of PD-L1 blockade in urothelial cancer. CDR3 size: 13 residues. Germline CDR1 is LNHNV and CDR2 is YYDKDF (reference sequence). As to time point: pretreatment peripheral blood. Measured with immunoSEQ multiplex PCR; TCRdb has only the in-frame clones, and not every one. The repertoire consists of around 70,000 clones, with approximately 87% occurring once and the leading ten covering 3.5% to 5.5%. The input for sequencing was PBMCs, taken around atezolizumab (anti-PD-L1) treatment. The V gene is TRBV15, the J gene TRBJ1-5; D is perhaps TRBD1 (5 bases). The TCR originated in a man between 65 and 85 years old with urothelial cancer. The CDR3 is CATSRDKEQVEFF. For the CDR3, the DNA is TGTGCCACCAGCAGAGATAAGGAACAGGTAGAATTTTTT.